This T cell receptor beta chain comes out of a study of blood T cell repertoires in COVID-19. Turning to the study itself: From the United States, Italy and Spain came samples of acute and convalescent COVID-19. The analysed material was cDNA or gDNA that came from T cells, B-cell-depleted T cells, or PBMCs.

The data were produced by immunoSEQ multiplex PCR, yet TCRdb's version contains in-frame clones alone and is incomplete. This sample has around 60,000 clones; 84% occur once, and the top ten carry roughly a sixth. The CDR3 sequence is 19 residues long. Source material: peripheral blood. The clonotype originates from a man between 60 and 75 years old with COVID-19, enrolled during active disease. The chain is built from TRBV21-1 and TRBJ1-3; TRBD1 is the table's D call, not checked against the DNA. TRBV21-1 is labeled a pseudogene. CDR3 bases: TGTGCCAGCAGCAAAAAGACAGGGGGCGCGTTAGGGTGGAGAAACACCATATATTTT. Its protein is CASSKKTGGALGWRNTIYF.